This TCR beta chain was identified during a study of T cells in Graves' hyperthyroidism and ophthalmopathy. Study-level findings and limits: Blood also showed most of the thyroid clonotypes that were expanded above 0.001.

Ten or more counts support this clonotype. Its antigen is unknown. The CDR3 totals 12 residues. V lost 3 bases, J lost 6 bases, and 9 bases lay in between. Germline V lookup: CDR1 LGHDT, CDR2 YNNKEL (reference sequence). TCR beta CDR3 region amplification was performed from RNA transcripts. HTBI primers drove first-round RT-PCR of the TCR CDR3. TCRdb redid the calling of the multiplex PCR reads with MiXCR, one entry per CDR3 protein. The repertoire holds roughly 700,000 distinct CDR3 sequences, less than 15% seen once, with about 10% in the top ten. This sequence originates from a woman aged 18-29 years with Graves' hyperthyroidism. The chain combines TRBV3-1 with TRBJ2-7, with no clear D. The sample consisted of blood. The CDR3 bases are TGTGCCAGCAGCCAGGTAGACCGCGAGCAGTACTTC. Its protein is CASSQVDREQYF.